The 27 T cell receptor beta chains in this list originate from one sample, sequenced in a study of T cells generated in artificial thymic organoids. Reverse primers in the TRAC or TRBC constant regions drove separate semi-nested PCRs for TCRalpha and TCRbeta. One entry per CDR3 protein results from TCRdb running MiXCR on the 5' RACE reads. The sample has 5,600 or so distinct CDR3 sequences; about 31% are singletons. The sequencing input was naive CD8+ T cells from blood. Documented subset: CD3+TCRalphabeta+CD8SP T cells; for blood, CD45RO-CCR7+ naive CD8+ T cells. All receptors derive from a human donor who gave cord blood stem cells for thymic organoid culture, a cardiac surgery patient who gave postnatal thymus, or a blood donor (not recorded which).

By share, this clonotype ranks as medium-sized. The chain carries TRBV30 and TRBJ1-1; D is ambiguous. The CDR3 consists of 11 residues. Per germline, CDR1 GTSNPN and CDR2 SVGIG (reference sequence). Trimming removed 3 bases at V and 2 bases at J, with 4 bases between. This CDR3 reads CAWRRNTEAFF. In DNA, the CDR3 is TGTGCCTGGAGGCGAAACACTGAAGCTTTCTTT.

This CDR3 reads CASSNWPSGTGAMYEQFF. CDR3 DNA: TGTGCCAGCAGCAACTGGCCATCTGGGACAGGGGCGATGTATGAGCAGTTCTTC. The V gene is TRBV7-9, the J gene TRBJ2-1; TRBD1 aligns across 10 bases. CDR1 is SEHNR, CDR2 FQNEAQ, per germline (reference sequence). Losses at the gene ends were 5 bases for V and 8 bases for J; bases not matched to a gene: 18. The CDR3 is 18 amino acids.

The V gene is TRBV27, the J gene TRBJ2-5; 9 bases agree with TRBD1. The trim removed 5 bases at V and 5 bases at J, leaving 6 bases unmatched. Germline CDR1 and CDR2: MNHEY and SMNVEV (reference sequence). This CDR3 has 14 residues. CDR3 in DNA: TGTGCCAGCAGTCTTAGACAGGGGGGTGAGACCCAGTACTTC. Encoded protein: CASSLRQGGETQYF.

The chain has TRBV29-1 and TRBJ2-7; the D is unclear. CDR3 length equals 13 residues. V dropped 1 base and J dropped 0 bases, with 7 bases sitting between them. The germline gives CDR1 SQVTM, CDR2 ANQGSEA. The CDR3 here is CSVEGGPSYEQYF. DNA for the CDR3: TGCAGCGTTGAAGGAGGACCCTCCTACGAGCAGTACTTC.

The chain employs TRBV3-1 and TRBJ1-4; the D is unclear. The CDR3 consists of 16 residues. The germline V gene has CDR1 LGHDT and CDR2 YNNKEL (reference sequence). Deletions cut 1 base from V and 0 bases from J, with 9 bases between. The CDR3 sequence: CASSQGEGTTNEKLFF. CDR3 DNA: TGTGCCAGCAGCCAAGGAGAAGGCACAACTAATGAAAAACTGTTTTTT.

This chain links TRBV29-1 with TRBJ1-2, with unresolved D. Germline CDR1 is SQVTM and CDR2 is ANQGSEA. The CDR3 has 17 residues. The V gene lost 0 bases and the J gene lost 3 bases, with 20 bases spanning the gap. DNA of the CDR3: TGCAGCGTTGAAGATCGGGCAAGGGAGGGAGGTTACTATGGCTACACCTTC. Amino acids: CSVEDRAREGGYYGYTF.

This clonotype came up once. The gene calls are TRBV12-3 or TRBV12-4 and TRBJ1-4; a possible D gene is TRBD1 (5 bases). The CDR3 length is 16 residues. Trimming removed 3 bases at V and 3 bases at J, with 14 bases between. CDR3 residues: CASSFSGRGSNEKLFF. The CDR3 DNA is TGTGCCAGCAGTTTTTCGGGGAGGGGCTCTAATGAAAAACTGTTTTTT.

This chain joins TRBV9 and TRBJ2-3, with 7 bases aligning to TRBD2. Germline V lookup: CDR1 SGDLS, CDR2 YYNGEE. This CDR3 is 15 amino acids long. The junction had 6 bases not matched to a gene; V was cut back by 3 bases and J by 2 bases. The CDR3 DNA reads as TGTGCCAGCAGCGCGGGGACTACAGACACAGATACGCAGTATTTT. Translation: CASSAGTTDTDTQYF.

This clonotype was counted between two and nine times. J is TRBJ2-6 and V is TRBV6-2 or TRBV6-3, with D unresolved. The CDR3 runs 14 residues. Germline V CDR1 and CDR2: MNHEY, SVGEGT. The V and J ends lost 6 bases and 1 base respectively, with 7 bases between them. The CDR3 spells CASRAVSGANVLTF. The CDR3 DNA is TGTGCCAGCAGAGCAGTTTCTGGGGCCAACGTCCTGACTTTC.

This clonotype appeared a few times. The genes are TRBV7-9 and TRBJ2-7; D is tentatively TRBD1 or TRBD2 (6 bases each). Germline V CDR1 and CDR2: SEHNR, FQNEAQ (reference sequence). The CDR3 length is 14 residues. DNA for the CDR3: TGTGCTAGCGGCGGTGGGACATCCGAAGGCGAGCAGTACTTC. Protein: CASGGGTSEGEQYF.

The CDR3 DNA is TGTGCCAGCAGTATTGCGCCAGGGTATAATTCACCCCTCCACTTT. This translates into CASSIAPGYNSPLHF. The V call is TRBV27, the J call TRBJ1-6; tentatively, D is TRBD1 (5 bases). CDR1 is MNHEY, CDR2 SMNVEV, per germline (reference sequence). The V and J ends lost 5 bases and 4 bases respectively, with 12 bases between them. The CDR3 is made up of 15 amino acids.

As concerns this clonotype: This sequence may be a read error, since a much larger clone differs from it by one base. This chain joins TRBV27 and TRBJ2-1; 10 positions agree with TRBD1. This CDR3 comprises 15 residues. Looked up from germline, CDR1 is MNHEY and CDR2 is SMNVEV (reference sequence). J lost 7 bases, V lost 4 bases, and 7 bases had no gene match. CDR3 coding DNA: TGTGCCAGCAGTTCCATGGGACAGGGGCGTAATGAGCAGTTCTTC. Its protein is CASSSMGQGRNEQFF.

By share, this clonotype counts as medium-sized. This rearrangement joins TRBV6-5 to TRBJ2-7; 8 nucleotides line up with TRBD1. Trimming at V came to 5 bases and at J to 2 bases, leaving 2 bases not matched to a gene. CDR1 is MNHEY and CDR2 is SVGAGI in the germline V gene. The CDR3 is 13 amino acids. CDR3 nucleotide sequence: TGTGCCAGCAGTATACAGGGGGCCTACGAGCAGTACTTC. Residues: CASSIQGAYEQYF.

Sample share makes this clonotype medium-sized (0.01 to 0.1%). The CDR3 is CAWSVGSGVTGELFF. The CDR3 DNA is TGTGCCTGGAGTGTAGGTAGCGGGGTGACCGGGGAGCTGTTTTTT. This rearrangement joins TRBV30 to TRBJ2-2, with 8 positions matching TRBD2. The CDR3 spans 15 residues. CDR1 GTSNPN and CDR2 SVGIG come from the germline V gene (reference sequence). The ends lost 0 bases at V and 5 bases at J; junction bases unmatched: 5.

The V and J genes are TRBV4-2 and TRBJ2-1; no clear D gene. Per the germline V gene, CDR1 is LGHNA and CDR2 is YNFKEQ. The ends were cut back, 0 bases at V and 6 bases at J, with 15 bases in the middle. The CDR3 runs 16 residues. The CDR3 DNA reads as TGTGCCAGCAGCCAAGATAGGGCCTCCCCCCGCAATGAGCAGTTCTTC. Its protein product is CASSQDRASPRNEQFF.

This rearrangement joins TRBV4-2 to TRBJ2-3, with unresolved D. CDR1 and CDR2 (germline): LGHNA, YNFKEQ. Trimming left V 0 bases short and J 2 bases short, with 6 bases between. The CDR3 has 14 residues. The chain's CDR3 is CASSQEKATDTQYF. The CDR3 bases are TGTGCCAGCAGCCAAGAGAAGGCCACAGATACGCAGTATTTT.

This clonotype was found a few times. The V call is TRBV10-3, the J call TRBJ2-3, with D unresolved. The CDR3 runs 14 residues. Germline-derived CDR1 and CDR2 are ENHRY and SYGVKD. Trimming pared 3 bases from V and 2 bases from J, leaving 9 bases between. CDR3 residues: CAISETTYTDTQYF. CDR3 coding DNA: TGTGCCATCAGTGAAACGACCTACACAGATACGCAGTATTTT.

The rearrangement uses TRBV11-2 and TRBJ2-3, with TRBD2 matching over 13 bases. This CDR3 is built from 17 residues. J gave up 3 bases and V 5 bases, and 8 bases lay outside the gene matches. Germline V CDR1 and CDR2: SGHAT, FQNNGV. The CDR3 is CASSGRTSGRLTDTQYF. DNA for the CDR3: TGTGCCAGCAGCGGTAGGACTAGCGGGAGACTAACAGATACGCAGTATTTT.

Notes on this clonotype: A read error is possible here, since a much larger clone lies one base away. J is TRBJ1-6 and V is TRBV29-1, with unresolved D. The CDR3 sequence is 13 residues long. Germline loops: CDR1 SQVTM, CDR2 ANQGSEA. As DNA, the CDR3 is TGCAGCGTTTCGGGAGACTTTGATTCACCCCTCTACTTT. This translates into CSVSGDFDSPLYF.

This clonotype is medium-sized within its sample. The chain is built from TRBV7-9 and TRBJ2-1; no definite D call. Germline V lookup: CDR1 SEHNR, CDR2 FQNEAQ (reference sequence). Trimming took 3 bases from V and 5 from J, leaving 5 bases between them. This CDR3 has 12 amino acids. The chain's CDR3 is CASSLGDNEQFF. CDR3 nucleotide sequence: TGTGCCAGCAGCTTGGGCGACAATGAGCAGTTCTTC.

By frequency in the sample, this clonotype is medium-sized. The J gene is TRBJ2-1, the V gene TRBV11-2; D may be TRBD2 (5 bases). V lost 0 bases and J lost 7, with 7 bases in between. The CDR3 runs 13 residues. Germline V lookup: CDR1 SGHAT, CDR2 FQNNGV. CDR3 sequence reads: CASSLDGGNEQFF. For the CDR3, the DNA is TGTGCCAGCAGCTTAGATGGAGGTAATGAGCAGTTCTTC.

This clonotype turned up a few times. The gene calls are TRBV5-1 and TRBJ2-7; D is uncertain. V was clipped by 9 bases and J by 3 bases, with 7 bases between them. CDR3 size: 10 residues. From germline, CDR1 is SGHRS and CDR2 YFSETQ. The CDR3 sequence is CANQNYEQYF. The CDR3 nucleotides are TGCGCCAACCAAAACTACGAGCAGTACTTC.

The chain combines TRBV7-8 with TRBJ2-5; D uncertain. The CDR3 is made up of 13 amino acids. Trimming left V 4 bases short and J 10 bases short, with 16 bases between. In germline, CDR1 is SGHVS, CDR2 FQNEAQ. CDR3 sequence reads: CASSSLWIGDQYF. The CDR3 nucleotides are TGTGCCAGCAGCTCCTTGTGGATAGGAGACCAGTACTTC. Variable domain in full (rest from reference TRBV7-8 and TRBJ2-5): GAGVSQSPRYKVAKRGQDVALRCDPISGHVSLFWYQQALGQGPEFLTYFQNEAQLDKSGLPSDRFFAERPEGSVSTLKIQRTQQEDSAVYLCASSSLWIGDQYFGPGTRLLVL.

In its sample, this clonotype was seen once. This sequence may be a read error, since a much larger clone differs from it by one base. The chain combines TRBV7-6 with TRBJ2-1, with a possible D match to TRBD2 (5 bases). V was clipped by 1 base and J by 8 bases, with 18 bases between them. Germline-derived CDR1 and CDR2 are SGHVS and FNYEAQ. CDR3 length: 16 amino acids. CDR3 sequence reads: CASSLEWIGVGDEQFF. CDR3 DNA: TGTGCCAGCAGCTTAGAATGGATAGGAGTGGGAGATGAGCAGTTCTTC.

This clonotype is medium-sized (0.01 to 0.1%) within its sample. CDR3 in amino acids: CASSYGLRGASYEQYF. DNA of the CDR3: TGTGCCAGCAGTTACGGTCTTAGGGGAGCGTCCTACGAGCAGTACTTC. The chain combines TRBV6-5 with TRBJ2-7; D is perhaps TRBD1 or TRBD2 (5 bases each). V was pared by 2 bases and J by 1 base, with 15 bases between. Germline V gene data show CDR1 as MNHEY and CDR2 as SVGAGI. The CDR3 sequence is 16 residues long.

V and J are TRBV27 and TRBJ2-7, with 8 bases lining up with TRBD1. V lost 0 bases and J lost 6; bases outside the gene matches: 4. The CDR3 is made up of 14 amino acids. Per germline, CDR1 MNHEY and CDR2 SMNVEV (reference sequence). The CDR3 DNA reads TGTGCCAGCAGTTTATCGACAGGGGTCTGCGAGCAGTACTTC. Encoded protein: CASSLSTGVCEQYF.

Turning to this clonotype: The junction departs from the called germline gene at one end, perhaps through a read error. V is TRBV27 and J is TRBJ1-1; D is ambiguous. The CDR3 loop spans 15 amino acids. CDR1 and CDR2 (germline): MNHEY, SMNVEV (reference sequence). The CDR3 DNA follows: TGTGCCAGCAGTTTAACGGCCGGAGGGAACATTGAAGCTTTCTTT. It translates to CASSLTAGGNIEAFF.